A selection of T cell receptor beta chains follows, all from one sample in a study of PD-1 blockade in classical Hodgkin lymphoma. Sequenced by immunoSEQ multiplex PCR; TCRdb stores in-frame clones only, minus some. The data contain roughly 150,000 clones, 78% of them singletons. Here the sequenced sample was peripheral blood mononuclear cells (PBMCs), taken before the second cycle of nivolumab. These receptors all stem from a human donor with classical Hodgkin lymphoma. CDR3s include the opening cysteine and the closing phenylalanine or tryptophan. D genes are given only for firm matches. Not all rows give a size; the values are once, few, many and, for expanded clones, a class.

J gene: TRBJ1-1; D gene: TRBD1; clone size: .; V gene: TRBV6-5; CDR3 DNA: TGTGCCAGCAGTACGACAGGGGGCAGGGGGGCTTTCTTT; CDR3 protein: CASSTTGGRGAFF
J gene: TRBJ2-7; D gene: TRBD1; clone size: .; V gene: TRBV6-6; CDR3 DNA: TGTGCCAGCGGGCTCCCAGACAGGGTTAAATCCTACGAGCAGTACTTC; CDR3 protein: CASGLPDRVKSYEQYF
J gene: TRBJ2-7; D gene: TRBD1; clone size: .; V gene: TRBV10-3; CDR3 DNA: TGTGCCATCAGTGGAGGACAGGTAGTGACCGAGCAGTACTTC; CDR3 protein: CAISGGQVVTEQYF
J gene: TRBJ2-3; D gene: TRBD2; clone size: .; V gene: TRBV9; CDR3 DNA: TGTGCCAGCAGCCCACCAGGACTAGCCACAGATACGCAGTATTTT; CDR3 protein: CASSPPGLATDTQYF
J gene: TRBJ2-1; D gene: .; clone size: .; V gene: TRBV10-3; CDR3 DNA: TGTGCCATCAGCCAGACAGGGAGGGATGGTGAGCAGTTCTTC; CDR3 protein: CAISQTGRDGEQFF
J gene: TRBJ1-3; D gene: .; clone size: .; V gene: TRBV7-2; CDR3 DNA: TGTGCCAGCAGCTTAGCTTCCAACACCATATATTTT; CDR3 protein: CASSLASNTIYF
J gene: TRBJ2-1; D gene: TRBD2; clone size: .; V gene: TRBV5-8; CDR3 DNA: TGTGCCAGCAGCTTTTCTAGCGGGAGGGCCGTCAATGAGCAGTTCTTC; CDR3 protein: CASSFSSGRAVNEQFF
J gene: TRBJ2-7; D gene: TRBD1; clone size: .; V gene: TRBV7-9; CDR3 DNA: TGTGCCAGCAGCTTAGGACAGGGTTTGGGCGAGCAGTACTTC; CDR3 protein: CASSLGQGLGEQYF
J gene: TRBJ2-7; D gene: TRBD1; clone size: .; V gene: TRBV4-3; CDR3 DNA: TGCGCCAGCAGCCGACAGGGCTTTGCCCACGAGCAGTACTTC; CDR3 protein: CASSRQGFAHEQYF
J gene: TRBJ2-3; D gene: .; clone size: .; V gene: TRBV4-2; CDR3 DNA: TGTGCCAGCAGCCAAGATCAGGGCAGGTACTCGTATACGCAGTATTTT; CDR3 protein: CASSQDQGRYSYTQYF
J gene: TRBJ1-3; D gene: .; clone size: few; V gene: TRBV9; CDR3 DNA: TGTGCCAGCAGCCCCGGACAATACTCTGGAAACACCATATATTTT; CDR3 protein: CASSPGQYSGNTIYF
J gene: TRBJ2-3; D gene: .; clone size: .; V gene: TRBV28; CDR3 DNA: TGTGCCAGCAGTCACCGGACGACGCAGTATTTT; CDR3 protein: CASSHRTTQYF
J gene: TRBJ1-1; D gene: TRBD1; clone size: few; V gene: TRBV6-1; CDR3 DNA: TGTGCCAGCAGTGAGACAGGGGTGTCCCAAGCTTTCTTT; CDR3 protein: CASSETGVSQAFF
J gene: TRBJ1-1; D gene: .; clone size: once; V gene: TRBV30; CDR3 DNA: TGTGCCTGGATCGACCGCAGGCGGAACACTGAAGCTTTCTTT; CDR3 protein: CAWIDRRRNTEAFF
J gene: TRBJ1-5; D gene: .; clone size: .; V gene: TRBV5-6; CDR3 DNA: TGTGCCAGCAGCTTGGTAGGGCACAATCAGCCCCAGCATTTT; CDR3 protein: CASSLVGHNQPQHF
J gene: TRBJ1-2; D gene: .; clone size: .; V gene: TRBV6-5; CDR3 DNA: TGTGCCAGCAGTCCACCAGGGGAATACTATGGCTACACCTTC; CDR3 protein: CASSPPGEYYGYTF
J gene: TRBJ2-1; D gene: TRBD2; clone size: .; V gene: TRBV9; CDR3 DNA: TGTGCCAGCAGCGTAGACGGGAGGGTCTCCTACAATGAGCAGTTCTTC; CDR3 protein: CASSVDGRVSYNEQFF
J gene: TRBJ1-2; D gene: TRBD1; clone size: .; V gene: TRBV27; CDR3 DNA: TGTGCCAGCAGCAGGGACAGGGGGAACTATGGCTACACCTTC; CDR3 protein: CASSRDRGNYGYTF
J gene: TRBJ1-5; D gene: .; clone size: once; V gene: TRBV11-2; CDR3 DNA: TGTGCCAGCAGCTTAGATGGGATAGTCAATCAGCCCCAGCATTTT; CDR3 protein: CASSLDGIVNQPQHF
J gene: TRBJ2-7; D gene: TRBD2; clone size: once; V gene: TRBV11-3; CDR3 DNA: TGTGCCAGCAGCCCAAACGGGCTAGCGGCTTACGAGCAGTACTTC; CDR3 protein: CASSPNGLAAYEQYF
J gene: TRBJ2-5; D gene: TRBD2; clone size: .; V gene: TRBV28; CDR3 DNA: TGTGCCAGCAGTTTCGGGCTAGCGGGGGCGGCCCAGTACTTC; CDR3 protein: CASSFGLAGAAQYF
J gene: TRBJ2-3; D gene: TRBD2; clone size: .; V gene: TRBV5-1; CDR3 DNA: TGCGCCAGCAGCCTAGCGGGAGCCACAGATACGCAGTATTTT; CDR3 protein: CASSLAGATDTQYF